This T cell receptor beta chain was observed in a study of cytomegalovirus exposure and HLA in healthy donors. A note on this clone: Antigen: not known.

This PCR relied on a set of 60 Vbeta primers and 13 Jbeta primers. Assay: immunoSEQ multiplex PCR; the TCRdb copy retains only in-frame clones and omits some. The sample includes approximately 150,000 clones, approximately 78% of them seen just once. The donors gave bone marrow, and they were healthy. The study's findings and limits: TCR beta sequences reportedly predicted most subjects' HLA-A and HLA-B alleles accurately.

This sequence originates from a man aged 18 to 29 in good health and CMV-seropositive. Sequenced: PBMCs.

CDR3 residues: CASSLVSGLAGLSSEQFF. Here the CDR3 DNA reads TGTGCCAGCAGTTTAGTTTCTGGACTAGCGGGATTAAGCAGTGAGCAGTTCTTC. The chain couples TRBV27 to TRBJ2-1; 12 bases fit TRBD2. Germline assignment: CDR1 MNHEY and CDR2 SMNVEV (reference sequence). With V trimmed by 2 bases and J by 9 bases, 14 bases remained unmatched. The CDR3 extends over 18 amino acids.